Included here is one TCR beta chain sequence, with context. This sample was taken from a study of OX40 agonist ivuxolimab in advanced cancers. The repertoire was sequenced with immunoSEQ multiplex PCR; TCRdb's copy has only in-frame clones and lacks some. The data contain tens of thousands of clones, 85% to 90% of them singletons. V gave up 4 bases and J gave up 2 bases, with 12 bases separating them. The germline gives CDR1 GTSNPN, CDR2 SVGIG (reference sequence). This CDR3 has 14 amino acids. Sequencing used CD4+ or CD8+ T cells sorted from blood, obtained in a trial of the OX40 agonist ivuxolimab. The sequence derives from an adult with an advanced solid tumor such as melanoma, head and neck, liver or kidney cancer. The chain uses TRBV30 and TRBJ1-3, with D unresolved. CDR3 DNA: TGTGCCTGGACGGTAGGGCTAGCTGGAAACACCATATATTTT. Amino acids: CAWTVGLAGNTIYF.